This entry lists 3 T cell receptor beta chains sequenced from one sample in a study of blood T cell repertoires in COVID-19. Using immunoSEQ multiplex PCR, the repertoire was profiled, and TCRdb retains in-frame clones only, with some absent. The table has 45,000 to 60,000 clones, 60% to 85% seen once. Sequencing was performed on peripheral blood. These receptors came from a human donor with active or convalescent COVID-19. The donor label of this sample is uncertain.

The CDR3 sequence is CASSPAGRDSYEQYF. The CDR3 region has the DNA TGTGCCAGCTCACCCGCGGGACGGGACTCCTACGAGCAGTACTTC. V is TRBV18 and J is TRBJ2-7; TRBD2 is a possible D gene (6 bases). V was shortened by 3 bases and J by 0 bases, with 12 bases between the two germline ends. The germline gives CDR1 KGHSH, CDR2 LQKENI. This CDR3 spans 15 amino acids.

This chain joins TRBV6-5 and TRBJ1-2, with 9 bases aligning to TRBD1. The CDR3 is 15 residues long. Losses at the gene ends were 0 bases for V and 7 bases for J; bases not matched to a gene: 6. Germline lookup yields CDR1 MNHEY and CDR2 SVGAGI. CDR3 sequence: CASSYSDRDRAGYTF. The CDR3 DNA sequence: TGTGCCAGCAGTTACTCGGATCGGGACAGGGCTGGCTACACCTTC.

V is TRBV7-2 and J is TRBJ2-7; 7 positions match TRBD2. This CDR3 region has 15 residues. V lost 3 bases and J lost 5; bases outside the gene matches: 10. Germline V gene data show CDR1 as SGHTA and CDR2 as FQGNSA. CDR3 in amino acids: CASSLSGGAFHEQYF. The CDR3 nucleotides are TGTGCCAGCAGCTTGTCGGGAGGAGCATTCCACGAGCAGTACTTC.